Below, one T cell receptor beta chain is given with its context. This sample was taken from a study of blood T cell repertoires in COVID-19. The J segment lost 8 bases and the V segment lost 5 bases, leaving 12 bases of the junction unmatched. From germline, CDR1 is SGHTA and CDR2 FQGTGA. The CDR3 spans 15 residues. Here immunoSEQ multiplex PCR was the method, and the copy in TCRdb shows in-frame clones only, minus some. The data hold 150,000 or so clones, with approximately 79% observed a single time. The chain couples TRBV7-3 to TRBJ2-1; TRBD1 agrees at 7 bases. The receptor was derived from a woman of 80 years or more with acute or convalescent COVID-19. Specimen: peripheral blood. CDR3 sequence (DNA): TGTGCCAGCAGCGTTACGGGACAGTTGACGGATGAGCAGTTCTTC. Protein sequence: CASSVTGQLTDEQFF.